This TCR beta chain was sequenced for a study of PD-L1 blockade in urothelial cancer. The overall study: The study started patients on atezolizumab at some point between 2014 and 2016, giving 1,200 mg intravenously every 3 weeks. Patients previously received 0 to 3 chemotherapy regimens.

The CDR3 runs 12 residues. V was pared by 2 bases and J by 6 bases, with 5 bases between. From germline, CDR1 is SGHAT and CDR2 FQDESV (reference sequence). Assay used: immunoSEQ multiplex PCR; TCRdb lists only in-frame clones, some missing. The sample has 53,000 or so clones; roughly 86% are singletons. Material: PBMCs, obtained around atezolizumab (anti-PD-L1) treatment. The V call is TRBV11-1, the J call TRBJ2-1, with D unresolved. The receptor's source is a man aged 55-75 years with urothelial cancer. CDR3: CASSLPLNEQFF. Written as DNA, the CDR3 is TGTGCCAGCAGCTTACCTCTCAATGAGCAGTTCTTC.